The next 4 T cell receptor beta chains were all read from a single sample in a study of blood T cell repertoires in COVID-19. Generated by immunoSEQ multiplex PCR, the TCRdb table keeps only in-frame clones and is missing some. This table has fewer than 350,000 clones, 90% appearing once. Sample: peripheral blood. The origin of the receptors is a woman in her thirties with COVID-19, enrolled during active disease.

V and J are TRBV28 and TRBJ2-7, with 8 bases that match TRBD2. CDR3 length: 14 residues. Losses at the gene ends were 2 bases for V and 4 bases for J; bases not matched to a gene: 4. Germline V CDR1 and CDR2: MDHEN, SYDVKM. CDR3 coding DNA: TGTGCCAGCAGTTTAAACGGGAGGGGGTACGAGCAGTACTTC. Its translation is CASSLNGRGYEQYF.

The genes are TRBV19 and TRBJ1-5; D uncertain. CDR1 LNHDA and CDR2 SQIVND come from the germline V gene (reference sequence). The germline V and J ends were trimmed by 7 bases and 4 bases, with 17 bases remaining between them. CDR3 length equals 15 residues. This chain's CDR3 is CASNPRTGRNQPQHF. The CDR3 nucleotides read TGTGCCAGTAATCCCCGGACGGGGAGAAATCAGCCCCAGCATTTT.

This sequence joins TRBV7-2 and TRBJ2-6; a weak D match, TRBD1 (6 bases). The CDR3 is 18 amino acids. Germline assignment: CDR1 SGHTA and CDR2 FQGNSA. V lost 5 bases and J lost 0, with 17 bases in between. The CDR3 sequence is CASSQRDTEYSGANVLTF. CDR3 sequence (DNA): TGTGCCAGCAGCCAAAGGGACACGGAGTACTCTGGGGCCAACGTCCTGACTTTC. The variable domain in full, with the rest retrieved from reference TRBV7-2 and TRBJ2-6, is GAGVSQSPSNKVTEKGKDVELRCDPISGHTALYWYRQSLGQGLEFLIYFQGNSAPDKSGLPSDRFSAERTGGSVSTLTIQRTQQEDSAVYLCASSQRDTEYSGANVLTFGAGSRLTVL.

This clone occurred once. CDR3 amino acids: CASSPSPGTSDYNEQFF. CDR3 nucleotide sequence: TGTGCCAGCAGCCCTTCCCCCGGGACTAGCGACTACAATGAGCAGTTCTTC. The V gene is TRBV11-3, the J gene TRBJ2-1; 10 bases align to TRBD2. Germline lookup yields CDR1 SGHNT and CDR2 YENEEA. V lost 5 bases and J lost 3; bases outside the gene matches: 10. This CDR3 has 17 amino acids.